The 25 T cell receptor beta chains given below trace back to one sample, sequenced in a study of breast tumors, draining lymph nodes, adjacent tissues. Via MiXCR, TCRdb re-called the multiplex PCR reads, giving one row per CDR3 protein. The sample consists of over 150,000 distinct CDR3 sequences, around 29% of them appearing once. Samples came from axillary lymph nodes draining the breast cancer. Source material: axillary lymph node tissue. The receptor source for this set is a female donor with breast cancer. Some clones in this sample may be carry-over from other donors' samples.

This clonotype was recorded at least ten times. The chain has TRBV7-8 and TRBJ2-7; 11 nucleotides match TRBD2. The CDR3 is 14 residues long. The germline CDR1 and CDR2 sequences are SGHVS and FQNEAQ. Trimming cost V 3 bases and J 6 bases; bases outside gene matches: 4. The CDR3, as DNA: TGTGCCAGCAGCTTGCTAGCGGGGGGAGGCGAGCAGTACTTC. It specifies CASSLLAGGGEQYF. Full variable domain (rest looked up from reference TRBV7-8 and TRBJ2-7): GAGVSQSPRYKVAKRGQDVALRCDPISGHVSLFWYQQALGQGPEFLTYFQNEAQLDKSGLPSDRFFAERPEGSVSTLKIQRTQQEDSAVYLCASSLLAGGGEQYFGPGTRLTVT.

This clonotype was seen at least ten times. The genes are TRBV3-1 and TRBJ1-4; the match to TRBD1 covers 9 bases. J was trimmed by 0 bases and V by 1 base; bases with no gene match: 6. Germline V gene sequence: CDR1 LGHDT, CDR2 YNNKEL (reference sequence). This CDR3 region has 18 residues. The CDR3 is CASSQVVQGAATNEKLFF. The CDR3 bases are TGTGCCAGCAGCCAAGTAGTACAGGGGGCTGCAACTAATGAAAAACTGTTTTTT.

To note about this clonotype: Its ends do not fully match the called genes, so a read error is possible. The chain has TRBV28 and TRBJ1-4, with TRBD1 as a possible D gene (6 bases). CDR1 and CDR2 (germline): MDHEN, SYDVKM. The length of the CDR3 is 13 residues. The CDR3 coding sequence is TGTGCCAGCTCCTCAGGGGCTAATGAAAAACTGCTTTTT. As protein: CASSSGANEKLLF.

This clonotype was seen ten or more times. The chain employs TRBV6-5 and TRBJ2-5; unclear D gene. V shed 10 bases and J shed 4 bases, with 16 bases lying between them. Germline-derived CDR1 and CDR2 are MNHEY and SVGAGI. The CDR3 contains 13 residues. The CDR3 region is CATGLARSETQYF. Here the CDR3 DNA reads TGTGCCACCGGGTTAGCAAGGTCAGAGACCCAGTACTTC.

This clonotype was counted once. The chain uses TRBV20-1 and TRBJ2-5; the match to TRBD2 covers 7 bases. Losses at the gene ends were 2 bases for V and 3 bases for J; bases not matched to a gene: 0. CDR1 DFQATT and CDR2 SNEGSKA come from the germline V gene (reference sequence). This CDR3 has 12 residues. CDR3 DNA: TGCAGTGCTAGACTAGCGGAAGAGACCCAGTACTTC. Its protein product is CSARLAEETQYF.

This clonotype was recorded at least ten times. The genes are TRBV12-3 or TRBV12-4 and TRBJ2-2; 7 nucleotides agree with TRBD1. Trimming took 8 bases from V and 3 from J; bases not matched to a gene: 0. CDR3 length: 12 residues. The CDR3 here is CASDRDTGELFF. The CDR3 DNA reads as TGTGCCAGCGACAGGGACACCGGGGAGCTGTTTTTT.

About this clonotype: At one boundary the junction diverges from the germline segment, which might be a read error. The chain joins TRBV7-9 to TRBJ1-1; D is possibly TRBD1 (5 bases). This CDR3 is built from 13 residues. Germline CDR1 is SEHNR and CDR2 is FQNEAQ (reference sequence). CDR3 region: CATRGRVNTEASF. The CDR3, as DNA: TGTGCCACCCGTGGCAGGGTGAACACTGAAGCTTCCTTT.

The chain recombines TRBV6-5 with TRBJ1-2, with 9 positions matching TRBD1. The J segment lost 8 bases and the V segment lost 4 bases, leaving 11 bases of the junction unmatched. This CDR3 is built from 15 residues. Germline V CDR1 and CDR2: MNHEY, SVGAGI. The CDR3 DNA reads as TGTGCCAGCAGTTCGATAGGGACAGGGCGCGGGGGCTACACCTTC. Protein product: CASSSIGTGRGGYTF.

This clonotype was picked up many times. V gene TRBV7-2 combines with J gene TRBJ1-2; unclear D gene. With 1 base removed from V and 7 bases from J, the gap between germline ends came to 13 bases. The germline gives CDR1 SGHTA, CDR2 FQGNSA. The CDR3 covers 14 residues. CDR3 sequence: CASSLERIQGGYTF. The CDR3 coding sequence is TGTGCCAGCAGCTTAGAGCGCATCCAAGGTGGCTACACCTTC.

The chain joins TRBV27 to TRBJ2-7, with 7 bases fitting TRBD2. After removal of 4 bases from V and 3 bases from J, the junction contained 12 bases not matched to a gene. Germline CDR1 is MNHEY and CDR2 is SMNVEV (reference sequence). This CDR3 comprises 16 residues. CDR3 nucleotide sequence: TGTGCCAGCAGTTCAAACCCCGGGACTACCCACTACGAGCAGTACTTC. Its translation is CASSSNPGTTHYEQYF.

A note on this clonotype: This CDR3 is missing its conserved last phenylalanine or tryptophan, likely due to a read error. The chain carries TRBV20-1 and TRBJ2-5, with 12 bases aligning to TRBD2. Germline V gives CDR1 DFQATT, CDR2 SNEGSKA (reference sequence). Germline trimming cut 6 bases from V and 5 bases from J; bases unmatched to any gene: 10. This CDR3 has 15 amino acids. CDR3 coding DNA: TGCAGTGCCCAGACTAGCGGGGGTTTTGGGGAGACCCAGTACCCC. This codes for CSAQTSGGFGETQYP.

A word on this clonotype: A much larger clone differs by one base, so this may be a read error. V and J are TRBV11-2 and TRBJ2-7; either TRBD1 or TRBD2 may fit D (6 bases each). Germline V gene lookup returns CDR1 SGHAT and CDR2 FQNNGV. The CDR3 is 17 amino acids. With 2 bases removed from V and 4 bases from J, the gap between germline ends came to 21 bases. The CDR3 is CASSLIYRPGAKYEQYF. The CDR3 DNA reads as TGTGCCAGCAGCTTAATTTACAGACCGGGGGCGAAGTACGAGCAGTACTTC.

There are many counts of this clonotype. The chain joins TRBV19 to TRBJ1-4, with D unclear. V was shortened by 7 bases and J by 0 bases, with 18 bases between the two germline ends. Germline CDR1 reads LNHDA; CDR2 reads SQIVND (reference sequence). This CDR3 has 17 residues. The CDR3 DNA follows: TGTGCCAGTACTATCACATCTAGGACGGCAACTAATGAAAAACTGTTTTTT. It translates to CASTITSRTATNEKLFF.

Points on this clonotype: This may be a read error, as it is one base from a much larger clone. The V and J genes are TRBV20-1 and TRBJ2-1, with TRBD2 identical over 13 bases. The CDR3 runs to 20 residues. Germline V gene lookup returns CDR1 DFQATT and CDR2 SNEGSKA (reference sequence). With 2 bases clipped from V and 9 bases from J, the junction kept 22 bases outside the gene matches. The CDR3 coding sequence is TGCAGTGCTAGAAGCCTAGGGGTCGAGGCACTAGCGGGGGGGCCTGGTGAGCAGTTCTTC. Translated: CSARSLGVEALAGGPGEQFF.

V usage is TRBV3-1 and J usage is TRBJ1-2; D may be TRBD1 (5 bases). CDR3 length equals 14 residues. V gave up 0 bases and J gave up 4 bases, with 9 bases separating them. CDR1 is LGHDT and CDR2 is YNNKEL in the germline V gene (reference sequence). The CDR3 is CASSQEPGPYGYTF. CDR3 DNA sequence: TGTGCCAGCAGCCAAGAGCCGGGGCCCTATGGCTACACCTTC.

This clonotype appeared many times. CDR3 amino acids: CASSLAGTGYSPLHF. The CDR3, as DNA: TGTGCCAGCAGCTTAGCAGGGACGGGGTATTCACCCCTCCACTTT. The chain couples TRBV11-2 to TRBJ1-6; tentative D call: TRBD1 (5 bases). The CDR3 loop spans 15 amino acids. CDR1 SGHAT and CDR2 FQNNGV come from the germline V gene. V gave up 1 base and J gave up 8 bases, with 12 bases separating them.

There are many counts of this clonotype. CDR3 in DNA: TGTGCCAGCAGTTTGAGGCTAGCGGGAGTAGATGAGCAGTTCTTC. Its translation: CASSLRLAGVDEQFF. This chain uses TRBV12-3 or TRBV12-4 with TRBJ2-1; 10 bases are a match to TRBD2. The CDR3 contains 15 residues. J lost 8 bases, V lost 3 bases, and 7 bases had no gene match.

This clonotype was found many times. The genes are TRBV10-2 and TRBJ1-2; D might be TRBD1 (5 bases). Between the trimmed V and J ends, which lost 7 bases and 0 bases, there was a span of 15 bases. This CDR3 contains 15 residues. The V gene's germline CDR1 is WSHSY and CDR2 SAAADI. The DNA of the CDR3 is TGCGCCAGCATTAAACAGGCGCCAGCTAACTATGGCTACACCTTC. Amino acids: CASIKQAPANYGYTF.

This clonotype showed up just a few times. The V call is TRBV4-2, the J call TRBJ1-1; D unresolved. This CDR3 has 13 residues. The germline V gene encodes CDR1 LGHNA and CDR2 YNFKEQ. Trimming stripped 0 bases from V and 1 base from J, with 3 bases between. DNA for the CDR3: TGTGCCAGCAGCCAAGACCCGAACACTGAAGCTTTCTTT. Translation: CASSQDPNTEAFF.

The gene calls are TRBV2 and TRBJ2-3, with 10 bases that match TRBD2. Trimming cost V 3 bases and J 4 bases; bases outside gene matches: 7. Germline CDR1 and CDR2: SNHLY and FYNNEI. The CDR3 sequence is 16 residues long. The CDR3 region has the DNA TGTGCCAGCAGTGAGGGTAGCGGGGGGCCGTCAGATACGCAGTATTTT. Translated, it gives CASSEGSGGPSDTQYF.

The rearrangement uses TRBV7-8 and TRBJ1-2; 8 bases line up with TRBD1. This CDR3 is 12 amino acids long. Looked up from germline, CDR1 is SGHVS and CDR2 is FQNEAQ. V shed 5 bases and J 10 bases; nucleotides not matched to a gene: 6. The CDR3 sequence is CASSNTGGHYTF. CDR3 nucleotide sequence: TGTGCCAGCAGCAACACAGGGGGACACTACACCTTC.

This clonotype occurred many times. The CDR3 here is CASSTYRDNGYTF. The CDR3 DNA reads TGTGCCAGCAGCACCTACAGGGACAATGGCTACACCTTC. V usage is TRBV7-2 and J usage is TRBJ1-2; maybe TRBD1 (6 bases). CDR3 size: 13 residues. Germline-derived CDR1 and CDR2 are SGHTA and FQGNSA. The V end lost 5 bases, the J end lost 6 bases, and 13 bases lay between the germline ends.

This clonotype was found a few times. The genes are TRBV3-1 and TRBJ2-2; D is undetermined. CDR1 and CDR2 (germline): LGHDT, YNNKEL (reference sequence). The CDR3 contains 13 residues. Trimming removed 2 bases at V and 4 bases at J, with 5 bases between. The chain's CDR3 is CASSQLSTGELFF. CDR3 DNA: TGTGCCAGCAGCCAATTAAGCACCGGGGAGCTGTTTTTT.

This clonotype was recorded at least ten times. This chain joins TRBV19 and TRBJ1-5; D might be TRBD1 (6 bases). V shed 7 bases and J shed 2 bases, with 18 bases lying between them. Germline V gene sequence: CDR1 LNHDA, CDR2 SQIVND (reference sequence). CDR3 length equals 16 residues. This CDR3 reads CASIRSGASGNQPQHF. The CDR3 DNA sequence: TGTGCCAGTATCCGCTCGGGGGCCTCTGGCAATCAGCCCCAGCATTTT.

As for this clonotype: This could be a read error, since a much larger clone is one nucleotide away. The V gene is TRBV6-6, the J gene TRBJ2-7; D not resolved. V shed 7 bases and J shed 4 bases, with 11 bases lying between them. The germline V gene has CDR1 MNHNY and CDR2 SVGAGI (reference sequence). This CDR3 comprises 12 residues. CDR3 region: CASIHSQYEQYF. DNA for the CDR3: TGTGCCAGCATCCATTCGCAATACGAGCAGTACTTC.